A single sample is the source of the 16 T cell receptor beta chains below, sequenced in a study of T cell responses to AZD1222 COVID-19 vaccine (dated by TCRdb to the early 2020s). This sample's time point label indicates: baseline before first vaccination. The library was produced with the immunoSEQ multiplex PCR assay. Here the immuneACCESS table is served through TCRdb, limited to in-frame sequences with V and J called. Missing clones are a known gap in these copies; in checked studies unresolved V genes cover under half, and the rest lacks a known reason. The sample table shows over 110,000 clones, and 92% are seen once. The ten largest make up just over 3% of the sample. The specimen was peripheral blood, collected on day 0 of AZD1222 vaccination. These receptors were taken from an adult in good health.

A few counts support this clone. The genes are TRBV7-9 and TRBJ1-3; D is unclear. This CDR3 comprises 13 residues. Trimming took 5 bases from V and 4 from J, leaving 9 bases between them. Germline CDR1 reads SEHNR; CDR2 reads FQNEAQ (reference sequence). CDR3 protein: CASSTRTGNTIYF. In DNA, the CDR3 is TGTGCCAGCAGCACCCGTACAGGAAACACCATATATTTT.

V is TRBV2 and J is TRBJ1-6, with 7 bases aligning to TRBD1. The CDR3 runs 14 residues. V dropped 10 bases and J dropped 9; count of bases not matched to a gene: 12. The germline gives CDR1 SNHLY, CDR2 FYNNEI. CDR3 coding DNA: TGTGCCACCCAGGGGGACACCCGGGGTTCACCCCTCCACTTT. Amino acids: CATQGDTRGSPLHF.

V and J are TRBV6-5 and TRBJ2-7, with D perhaps being TRBD1 or TRBD2 (6 bases each). CDR1 is MNHEY and CDR2 is SVGAGI in the germline V gene. The CDR3 length is 13 residues. The V and J ends lost 8 bases and 0 bases respectively, with 11 bases between them. The CDR3 nucleotides read TGTGCCAGCTCCGGGGGCGACTCCTACGAGCAGTACTTC. Translating it yields CASSGGDSYEQYF.

The chain has TRBV4-3 and TRBJ2-1; D gene ambiguous. The CDR3 is 14 amino acids. Trimming stripped 8 bases from V and 3 bases from J, with 14 bases between. Germline V lookup: CDR1 LGHNA, CDR2 YSLEER. CDR3 amino acids: CASGGVNGYNEQFF. The CDR3 region has the DNA TGCGCCAGCGGTGGCGTGAATGGCTACAATGAGCAGTTCTTC.

The chain is built from TRBV5-8 and TRBJ2-1, with unresolved D. Deletions cut 4 bases from V and 9 bases from J, with 20 bases between. Germline V lookup: CDR1 SGHTS, CDR2 YDEGEE. The CDR3 runs to 15 residues. In nucleotides, the CDR3 is TGTGCCAGCAGCCGGGCCCCAACCGGAGTGGGTGAGCAGTTCTTC. Translated, it gives CASSRAPTGVGEQFF.

The chain uses TRBV10-1 and TRBJ2-3; possibly TRBD2 for D (6 bases). V dropped 3 bases and J dropped 5 bases, with 21 bases sitting between them. The CDR3 has 17 amino acids. Germline values: CDR1 WNHNN, CDR2 SYGVQD (reference sequence). CDR3 protein: CASSDGEGRGRRDTQYF. CDR3 in DNA: TGCGCCAGCAGTGATGGTGAGGGACGGGGGAGGCGAGATACGCAGTATTTT.

This sequence joins TRBV6-2 or TRBV6-3 and TRBJ2-1, with TRBD2 matching 7 bases. The CDR3 spans 15 residues. The J segment lost 5 bases and the V segment lost 5 bases, leaving 9 bases of the junction unmatched. Germline lookup yields CDR1 MNHEY and CDR2 SVGEGT. CDR3 in DNA: TGTGCCAGCAGTCTGCGGTTAGCGGGTAACAATGAGCAGTTCTTC. It yields the protein CASSLRLAGNNEQFF.

This rearrangement joins TRBV5-8 to TRBJ2-7, with TRBD2 matching 11 bases. V shed 4 bases and J 0 bases; nucleotides not matched to a gene: 9. Germline V gene lookup returns CDR1 SGHTS and CDR2 YDEGEE. CDR3 size: 17 residues. DNA for the CDR3: TGTGCCAGCAGCCGACTAGCGGGGCAAAGCACCTCCTACGAGCAGTACTTC. Encoded protein: CASSRLAGQSTSYEQYF. The variable domain in full, with the rest retrieved from reference TRBV5-8 and TRBJ2-7, is EAGVTQSPTHLIKTRGQQATLRCSPISGHTSVYWYQQALGLGLQFLLWYDEGEERNRGNFPPRFSGRQFPNYSSELNVNALELEDSALYLCASSRLAGQSTSYEQYFGPGTRLTVT.

The rearrangement joins TRBV29-1 to TRBJ2-1, with 7 bases aligning to TRBD1. V was clipped by 6 bases and J by 4 bases; unmatched bases: 9. Germline CDR1 and CDR2: SQVTM and ANQGSEA. This CDR3 region has 14 residues. CDR3 nucleotides: TGCAGCGTCGTTACAGGGGCCTCTTACAATGAGCAGTTCTTC. This translates into CSVVTGASYNEQFF.

V gene TRBV24-1 combines with J gene TRBJ2-7, with D possibly TRBD1 on 6 matching bases. Germline CDR1 is KGHDR and CDR2 is SFDVKD. V lost 3 bases to trimming and J lost 6 bases, with 11 bases between them. The CDR3 spans 13 residues. Here the CDR3 DNA reads TGTGCCACCAGTGATCCTGGCAGGGGCGAGCAGTACTTC. Translation: CATSDPGRGEQYF.

V gene TRBV28 combines with J gene TRBJ1-1; tentatively, D is TRBD1 (6 bases). V lost 8 bases and J lost 1, with 14 bases in between. Germline lookup yields CDR1 MDHEN and CDR2 SYDVKM. CDR3 length equals 14 residues. The CDR3 loop reads CASGSLQGNTEAFF. As DNA, the CDR3 is TGTGCCAGCGGATCCCTACAGGGGAACACTGAAGCTTTCTTT. Filled out from reference TRBV28 and TRBJ1-1, the complete variable domain reads DVKVTQSSRYLVKRTGEKVFLECVQDMDHENMFWYRQDPGLGLRLIYFSYDVKMKEKGDIPEGYSVSREKKERFSLILESASTNQTSMYLCASGSLQGNTEAFFGQGTRLTVV.

V usage is TRBV7-8 and J usage is TRBJ2-7; TRBD2 matches at 10 bases. The CDR3 is 17 residues long. From germline, CDR1 is SGHVS and CDR2 FQNEAQ. V shed 4 bases, J shed 0 bases, and the junction held 9 bases outside the gene matches. CDR3 sequence reads: CASSSWTSGKSSYEQYF. The DNA of the CDR3 is TGTGCCAGCAGCTCTTGGACTAGCGGAAAAAGCTCCTACGAGCAGTACTTC.

V gene TRBV5-8 combines with J gene TRBJ2-3; possibly TRBD1 for D (6 bases). Germline values: CDR1 SGHTS, CDR2 YDEGEE. V lost 4 bases and J 1 base, leaving 19 bases between the germline ends. CDR3 size: 17 residues. Written as DNA, the CDR3 is TGTGCCAGCAGCCGATTTTTCGTCAGGGGAGGCACAGATACGCAGTATTTT. It translates to CASSRFFVRGGTDTQYF.

The V call is TRBV30, the J call TRBJ1-4; D gene unclear. The germline gives CDR1 GTSNPN, CDR2 SVGIG (reference sequence). The ends were cut back, 1 base at V and 7 bases at J, with 10 bases in the middle. The CDR3 runs to 13 residues. Here the CDR3 reads CAWSGTPPEKLFF. The DNA of the CDR3 is TGTGCCTGGAGTGGAACTCCCCCTGAAAAACTGTTTTTT. The entire variable domain, with the rest obtained from reference TRBV30 and TRBJ1-4, is as follows: SQTIHQWPATLVQPVGSPLSLECTVEGTSNPNLYWYRQAAGRGLQLLFYSVGIGQISSEVPQNLSASRPQDRQFILSSKKLLLSDSGFYLCAWSGTPPEKLFFGSGTQLSVL.

The chain combines TRBV30 with TRBJ2-5; 8 bases are a match to TRBD1. Trimming removed 2 bases from V and 5 bases from J; junction bases left unmatched: 4. CDR3 length: 13 amino acids. CDR1 is GTSNPN and CDR2 is SVGIG in the germline V gene (reference sequence). CDR3 residues: CAWSSGGGETQYF. The CDR3 bases are TGTGCCTGGAGTTCAGGGGGCGGCGAGACCCAGTACTTC.

CDR3: CARRDSNANTGELFF. CDR3 sequence (DNA): TGTGCCAGACGAGACAGCAACGCGAACACCGGGGAGCTGTTTTTT. The chain recombines TRBV2 with TRBJ2-2; maybe TRBD1 (5 bases). Germline V lookup: CDR1 SNHLY, CDR2 FYNNEI. V dropped 9 bases and J dropped 0 bases, with 14 bases sitting between them. The CDR3 has 15 residues.